The clone carrying this T cell receptor (beta chain) occurred many times. Antigen: not known. With the read ending 3 residues before the CDR3 end, the germline J gene is used to fill in that end. Germline loops: CDR1 KGHSH, CDR2 LQKENI. The CDR3 is 18 residues long. V shed 3 bases and J shed 6 bases, with 23 bases lying between them. Sequencing input was equivalent genomic DNA from CVID and controls. Repertoires were generated with immunoSEQ multiplex PCR, while TCRdb's copy carries only in-frame clones and drops some. The sample holds roughly 34,000 clones, and no clone turns up only once. The sample comes from a study of T cell clonality in common variable immunodeficiency. Findings and caveats of the study: Reportedly, TCR beta sequences from common variable immunodeficiency showed fewer deletions and N-nucleotide insertions.

Diagnosis required reduced IgG, IgA and/or IgM with specific antibody deficiency. What was sequenced was peripheral blood mononuclear cells. The chain recombines TRBV18 with TRBJ1-4; tentative D call: TRBD1 (5 bases). The clonotype comes from a human donor with common variable immunodeficiency. The CDR3 reads CASSPRRVQGARDEKLFF. CDR3 bases read: TGTGCCAGCTCACCTAGGAGGGTACAAGGGGCGCGAGATGAAAAA.